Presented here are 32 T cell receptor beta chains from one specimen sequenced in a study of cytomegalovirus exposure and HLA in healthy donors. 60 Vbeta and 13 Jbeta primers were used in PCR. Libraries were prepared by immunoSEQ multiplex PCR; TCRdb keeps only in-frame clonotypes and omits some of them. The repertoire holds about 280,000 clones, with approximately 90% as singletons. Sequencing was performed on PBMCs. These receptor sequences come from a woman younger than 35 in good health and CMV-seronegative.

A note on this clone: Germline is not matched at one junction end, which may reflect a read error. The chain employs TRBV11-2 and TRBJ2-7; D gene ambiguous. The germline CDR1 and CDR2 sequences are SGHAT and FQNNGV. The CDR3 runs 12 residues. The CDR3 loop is CAGSPGTYEQYF. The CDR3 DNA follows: TGTGCCGGCAGCCCAGGAACCTACGAGCAGTACTTC.

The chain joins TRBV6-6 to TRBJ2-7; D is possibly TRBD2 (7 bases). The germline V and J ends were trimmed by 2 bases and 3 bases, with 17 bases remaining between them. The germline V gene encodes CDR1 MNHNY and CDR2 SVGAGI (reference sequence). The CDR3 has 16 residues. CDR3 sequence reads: CASSYEGGGTRYEQYF. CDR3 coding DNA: TGTGCCAGCAGTTACGAAGGGGGGGGGACCCGCTACGAGCAGTACTTC.

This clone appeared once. This CDR3 reads CASSLDSFQPQHF. DNA for the CDR3: TGTGCCAGCAGCTTAGACAGTTTTCAGCCCCAGCATTTT. The J gene is TRBJ1-5, the V gene TRBV7-9; D unclear. The V gene's germline CDR1 is SEHNR and CDR2 FQNEAQ (reference sequence). With 1 base removed from V and 6 bases from J, the gap between germline ends came to 7 bases. The CDR3 contains 13 residues.

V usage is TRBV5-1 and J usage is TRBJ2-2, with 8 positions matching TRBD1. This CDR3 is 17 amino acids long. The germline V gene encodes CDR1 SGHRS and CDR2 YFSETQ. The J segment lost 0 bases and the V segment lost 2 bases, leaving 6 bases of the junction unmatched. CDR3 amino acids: CASSFRGTGPNTGELFF. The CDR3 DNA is TGCGCCAGCAGCTTTCGGGGGACAGGCCCGAACACCGGGGAGCTGTTTTTT.

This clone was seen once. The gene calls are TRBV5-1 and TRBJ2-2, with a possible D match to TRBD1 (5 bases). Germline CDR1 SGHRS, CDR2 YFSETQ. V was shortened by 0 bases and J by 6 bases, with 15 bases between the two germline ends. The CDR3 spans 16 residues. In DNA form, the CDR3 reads TGCGCCAGCAGCTTGGTAGCAGGGCGGTCCTCCGGGGAGCTGTTTTTT. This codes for CASSLVAGRSSGELFF.

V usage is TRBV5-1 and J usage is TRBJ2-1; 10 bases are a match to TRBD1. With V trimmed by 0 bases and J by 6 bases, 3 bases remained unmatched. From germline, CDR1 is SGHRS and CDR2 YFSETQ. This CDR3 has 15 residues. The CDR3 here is CASSLDGDRGNEQFF. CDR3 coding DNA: TGCGCCAGCAGCTTGGATGGGGACAGGGGCAATGAGCAGTTCTTC.

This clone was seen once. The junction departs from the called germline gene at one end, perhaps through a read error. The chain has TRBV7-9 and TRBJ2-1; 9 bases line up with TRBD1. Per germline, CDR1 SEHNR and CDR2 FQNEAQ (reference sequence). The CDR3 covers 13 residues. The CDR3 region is CSSSLTGGNEQFF. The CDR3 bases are TGTTCCAGCAGCTTGACAGGGGGCAATGAGCAGTTCTTC. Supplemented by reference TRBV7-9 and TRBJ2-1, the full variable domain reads DTGVSQNPRHKITKRGQNVTFRCDPISEHNRLYWYRQTLGQGPEFLTYFQNEAQLEKSRLLSDRFSAERPKGSFSTLEIQRTEQGDSAMYLCSSSLTGGNEQFFGPGTRLTVL.

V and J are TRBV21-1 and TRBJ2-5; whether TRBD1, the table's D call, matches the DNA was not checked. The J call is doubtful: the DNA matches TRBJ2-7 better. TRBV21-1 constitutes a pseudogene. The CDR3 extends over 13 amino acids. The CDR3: CASDGQGSYEQYF. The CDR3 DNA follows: TGTGCCAGCGACGGACAGGGGTCCTACGAGCAGTACTTC.

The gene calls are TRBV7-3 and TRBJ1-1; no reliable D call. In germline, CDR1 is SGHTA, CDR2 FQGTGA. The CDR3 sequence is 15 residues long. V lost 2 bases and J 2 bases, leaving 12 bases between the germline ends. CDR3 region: CASSLEAGSNTEAFF. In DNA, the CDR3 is TGTGCCAGCAGCTTAGAGGCTGGGTCCAACACTGAAGCTTTCTTT.

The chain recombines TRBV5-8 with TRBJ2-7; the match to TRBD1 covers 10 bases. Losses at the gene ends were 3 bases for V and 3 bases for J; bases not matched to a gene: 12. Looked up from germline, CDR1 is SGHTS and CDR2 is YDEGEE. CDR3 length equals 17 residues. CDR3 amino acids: CASSWFRDRGMVYEQYF. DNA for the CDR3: TGTGCCAGCAGCTGGTTCCGGGACAGGGGTATGGTCTACGAGCAGTACTTC.

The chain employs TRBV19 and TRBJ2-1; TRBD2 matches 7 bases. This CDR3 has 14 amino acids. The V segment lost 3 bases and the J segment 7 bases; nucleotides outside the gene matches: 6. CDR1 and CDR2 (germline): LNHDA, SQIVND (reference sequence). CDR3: CASSMGGVVNEQFF. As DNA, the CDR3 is TGTGCCAGTAGTATGGGGGGGGTCGTTAATGAGCAGTTCTTC.

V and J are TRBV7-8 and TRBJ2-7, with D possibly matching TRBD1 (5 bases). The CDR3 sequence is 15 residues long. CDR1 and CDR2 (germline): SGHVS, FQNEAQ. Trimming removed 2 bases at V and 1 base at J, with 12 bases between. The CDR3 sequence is CASSLLTAASYEQYF. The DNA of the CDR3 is TGTGCCAGCAGCTTACTGACAGCCGCTTCCTACGAGCAGTACTTC. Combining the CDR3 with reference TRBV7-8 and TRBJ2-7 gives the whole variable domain GAGVSQSPRYKVAKRGQDVALRCDPISGHVSLFWYQQALGQGPEFLTYFQNEAQLDKSGLPSDRFFAERPEGSVSTLKIQRTQQEDSAVYLCASSLLTAASYEQYFGPGTRLTVT.

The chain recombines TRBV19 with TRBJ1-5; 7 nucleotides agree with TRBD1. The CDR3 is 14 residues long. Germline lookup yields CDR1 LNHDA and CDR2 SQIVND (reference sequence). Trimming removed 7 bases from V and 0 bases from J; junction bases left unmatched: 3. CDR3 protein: CASIPGGSNQPQHF. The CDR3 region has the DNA TGTGCCAGTATCCCAGGGGGTAGCAATCAGCCCCAGCATTTT.

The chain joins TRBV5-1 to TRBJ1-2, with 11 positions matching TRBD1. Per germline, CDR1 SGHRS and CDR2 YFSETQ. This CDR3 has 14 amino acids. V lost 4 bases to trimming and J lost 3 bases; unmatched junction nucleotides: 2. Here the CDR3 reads CASSMGQGDYGYTF. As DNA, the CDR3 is TGCGCCAGCAGCATGGGACAGGGGGACTATGGCTACACCTTC.

The CDR3 region is CASSVDTGDQAFF. For the CDR3, the DNA is TGTGCCAGCAGCGTAGATACAGGGGATCAAGCTTTCTTT. V usage is TRBV9 and J usage is TRBJ1-1; 7 bases fit TRBD1. Germline V gives CDR1 SGDLS, CDR2 YYNGEE. The V gene end was trimmed by 0 bases and the J gene end by 9 bases; junction bases not matched to a gene: 5. The CDR3 contains 13 residues.

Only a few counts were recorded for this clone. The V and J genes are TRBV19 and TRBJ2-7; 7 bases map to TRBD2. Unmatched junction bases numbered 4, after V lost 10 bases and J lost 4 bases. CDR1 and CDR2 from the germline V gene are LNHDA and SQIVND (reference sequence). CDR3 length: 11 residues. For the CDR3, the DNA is TGTGCCACCTCACTAGCGTACGAGCAGTACTTC. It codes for CATSLAYEQYF.

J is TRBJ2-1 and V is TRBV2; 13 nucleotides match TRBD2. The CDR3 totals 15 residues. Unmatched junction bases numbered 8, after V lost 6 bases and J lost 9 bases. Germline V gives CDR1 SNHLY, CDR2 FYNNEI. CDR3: CASRGGLAGLGEQFF. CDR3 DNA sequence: TGTGCCAGCAGAGGGGGACTAGCGGGGTTGGGTGAGCAGTTCTTC.

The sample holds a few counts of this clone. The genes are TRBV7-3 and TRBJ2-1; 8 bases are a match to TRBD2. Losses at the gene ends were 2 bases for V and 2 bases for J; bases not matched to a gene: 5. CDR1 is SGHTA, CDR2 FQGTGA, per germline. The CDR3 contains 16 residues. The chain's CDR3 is CASSLGFGGAYNEQFF. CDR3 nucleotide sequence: TGTGCCAGCAGCTTAGGGTTCGGGGGGGCCTACAATGAGCAGTTCTTC.

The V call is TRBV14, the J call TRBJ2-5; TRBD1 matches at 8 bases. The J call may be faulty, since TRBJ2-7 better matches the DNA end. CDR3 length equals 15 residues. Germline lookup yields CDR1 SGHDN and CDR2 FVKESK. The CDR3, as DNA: TGTGCCAGCAGCGGGCCCCGGACAGGGACGTACGAGCAGTACTTC. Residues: CASSGPRTGTYEQYF.

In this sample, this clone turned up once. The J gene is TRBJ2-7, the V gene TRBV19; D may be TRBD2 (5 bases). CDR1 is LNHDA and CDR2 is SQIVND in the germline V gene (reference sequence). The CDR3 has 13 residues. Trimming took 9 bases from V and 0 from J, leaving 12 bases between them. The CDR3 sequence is CASSGFSSYEQYF. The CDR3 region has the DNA TGTGCCAGCTCGGGGTTCAGCTCCTACGAGCAGTACTTC.

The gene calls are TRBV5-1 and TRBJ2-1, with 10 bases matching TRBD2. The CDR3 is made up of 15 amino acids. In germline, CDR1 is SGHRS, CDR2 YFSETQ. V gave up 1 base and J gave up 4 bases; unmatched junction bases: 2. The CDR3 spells CASSLRTSGYNEQFF. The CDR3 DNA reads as TGCGCCAGCAGCTTGAGGACTAGCGGTTACAATGAGCAGTTCTTC.

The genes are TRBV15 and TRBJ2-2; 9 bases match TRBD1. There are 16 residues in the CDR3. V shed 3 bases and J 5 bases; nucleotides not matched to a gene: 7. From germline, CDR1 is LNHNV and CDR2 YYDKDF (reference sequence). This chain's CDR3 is CATSRDRGRGTGELFF. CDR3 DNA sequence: TGTGCCACCAGCAGGGACAGGGGAAGGGGGACCGGGGAGCTGTTTTTT.

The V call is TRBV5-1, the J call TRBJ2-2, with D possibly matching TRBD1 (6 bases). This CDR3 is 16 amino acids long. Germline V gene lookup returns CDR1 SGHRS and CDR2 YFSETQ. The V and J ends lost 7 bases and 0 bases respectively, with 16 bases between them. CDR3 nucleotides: TGCGCCAGCTCACCCTTCGACAGGCCGAACACCGGGGAGCTGTTTTTT. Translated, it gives CASSPFDRPNTGELFF.

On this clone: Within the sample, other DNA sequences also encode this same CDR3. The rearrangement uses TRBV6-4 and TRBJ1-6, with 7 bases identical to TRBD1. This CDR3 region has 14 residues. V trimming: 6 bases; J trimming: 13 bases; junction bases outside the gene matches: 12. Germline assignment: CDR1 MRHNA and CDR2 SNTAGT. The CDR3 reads CASRQDRLSSPLHF. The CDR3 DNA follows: TGTGCCAGCAGGCAGGACAGGCTTTCCTCCCCCCTCCACTTT.

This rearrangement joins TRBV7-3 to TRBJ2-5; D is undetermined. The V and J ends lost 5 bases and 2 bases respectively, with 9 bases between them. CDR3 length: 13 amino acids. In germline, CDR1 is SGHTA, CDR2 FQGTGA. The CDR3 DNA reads TGTGCCAGCAGCCCCGGTCCTCAAGAGACCCAGTACTTC. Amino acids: CASSPGPQETQYF.

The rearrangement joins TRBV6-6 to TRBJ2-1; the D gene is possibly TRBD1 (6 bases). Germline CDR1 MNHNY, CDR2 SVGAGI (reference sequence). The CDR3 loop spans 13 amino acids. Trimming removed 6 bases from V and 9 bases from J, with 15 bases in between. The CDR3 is CASSPGGQTEQFF. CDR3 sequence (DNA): TGTGCCAGCAGCCCCGGTGGACAGACTGAGCAGTTCTTC.

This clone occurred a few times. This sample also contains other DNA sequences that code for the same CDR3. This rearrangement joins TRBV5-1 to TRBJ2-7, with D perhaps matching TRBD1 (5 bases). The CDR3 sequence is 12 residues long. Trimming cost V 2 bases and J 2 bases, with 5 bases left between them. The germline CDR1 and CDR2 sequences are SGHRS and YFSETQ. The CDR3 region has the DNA TGCGCCAGCAGCTTAGGGGCCTACGAGCAGTACTTC. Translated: CASSLGAYEQYF. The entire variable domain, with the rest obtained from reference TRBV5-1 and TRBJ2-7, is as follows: KAGVTQTPRYLIKTRGQQVTLSCSPISGHRSVSWYQQTPGQGLQFLFEYFSETQRNKGNFPGRFSGRQFSNSRSEMNVSTLELGDSALYLCASSLGAYEQYFGPGTRLTVT.

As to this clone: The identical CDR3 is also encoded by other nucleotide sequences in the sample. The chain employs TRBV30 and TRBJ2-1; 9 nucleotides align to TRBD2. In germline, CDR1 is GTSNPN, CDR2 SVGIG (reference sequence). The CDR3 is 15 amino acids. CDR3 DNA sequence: TGTGCTTGGTCGTTAGCGGGGGCCGTTTACAATGAGCAGTTCTTC. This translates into CAWSLAGAVYNEQFF.

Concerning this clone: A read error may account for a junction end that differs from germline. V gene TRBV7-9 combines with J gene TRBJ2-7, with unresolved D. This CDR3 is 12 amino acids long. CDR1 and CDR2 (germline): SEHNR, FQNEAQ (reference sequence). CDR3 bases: TGTTCCAGCAGCCCAGAACCGTACGAGCAGTACTTC. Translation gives CSSSPEPYEQYF.

The CDR3 loop reads CASSPEVARAYEQYF. The CDR3 nucleotides read TGTGCCAGCTCACCAGAGGTCGCCAGGGCCTACGAGCAGTACTTC. The J gene is TRBJ2-7, the V gene TRBV18, with D possibly matching TRBD1 (5 bases). The CDR3 is made up of 15 amino acids. V was pared by 2 bases and J by 2 bases, with 13 bases between. Germline V lookup: CDR1 KGHSH, CDR2 LQKENI.

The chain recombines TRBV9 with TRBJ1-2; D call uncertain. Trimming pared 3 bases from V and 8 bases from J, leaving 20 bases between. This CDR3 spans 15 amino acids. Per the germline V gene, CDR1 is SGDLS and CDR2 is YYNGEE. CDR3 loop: CASSGPLPGTWGYTF. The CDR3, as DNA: TGTGCCAGCAGCGGACCATTGCCGGGAACTTGGGGCTACACCTTC.

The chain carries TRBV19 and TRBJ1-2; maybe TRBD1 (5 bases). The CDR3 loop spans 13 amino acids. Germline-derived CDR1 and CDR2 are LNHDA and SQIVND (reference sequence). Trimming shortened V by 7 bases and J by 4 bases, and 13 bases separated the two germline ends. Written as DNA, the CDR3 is TGTGCCAGTAAGTCCAGGGAATCCTATGGCTACACCTTC. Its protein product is CASKSRESYGYTF.